A selection of T cell receptor beta chains follows, all from one sample in a study of blood T cell repertoires in COVID-19. Sequenced by immunoSEQ multiplex PCR; TCRdb stores in-frame clones only, minus some. The repertoire holds approximately 120,000 clones, with roughly four fifths as singletons. Sequencing used peripheral blood. These receptor sequences come from a man at least 80 years old with COVID-19, enrolled during active disease. Each CDR3 is given with its conserved first and last residue. Fields, in order: D gene, J gene, V gene, clone size, CDR3 protein, CDR3 DNA. A D gene is named only where the DNA matches it firmly. Only part of the rows carry a size: once, few, many, or a class if the clone is expanded.

D gene: TRBD1; J gene: TRBJ1-3; V gene: TRBV19; clone size: .; CDR3 protein: CASSGTGAGNTIYF; CDR3 DNA: TGTGCCAGTAGCGGGACAGGGGCCGGAAACACCATATATTTT
D gene: TRBD1; J gene: TRBJ2-1; V gene: TRBV5-8; clone size: .; CDR3 protein: CASSYDRGSSYNEQFF; CDR3 DNA: TGTGCCAGCAGCTATGACAGGGGTAGCTCCTACAATGAGCAGTTCTTC
D gene: .; J gene: TRBJ1-3; V gene: TRBV6-4; clone size: .; CDR3 protein: CASSDYWDKFSGNTIYF; CDR3 DNA: TGTGCCAGCAGTGATTACTGGGACAAGTTCTCTGGAAACACCATATATTTT
D gene: TRBD1; J gene: TRBJ1-5; V gene: TRBV6-5; clone size: few; CDR3 protein: CASSPDRANQPQHF; CDR3 DNA: TGTGCCAGCAGCCCAGACAGGGCCAATCAGCCCCAGCATTTT
D gene: .; J gene: TRBJ2-3; V gene: TRBV6-5; clone size: .; CDR3 protein: CASSYSGTDTQYF; CDR3 DNA: TGTGCCAGCAGTTACAGCGGCACAGATACGCAGTATTTT
D gene: .; J gene: TRBJ1-2; V gene: TRBV27; clone size: .; CDR3 protein: CASSSRSSWLTYGYTF; CDR3 DNA: TGTGCCAGCAGTTCTCGAAGTAGCTGGCTGACCTATGGCTACACCTTC
D gene: .; J gene: TRBJ1-6; V gene: TRBV4-1; clone size: .; CDR3 protein: CASSQERGTPLHF; CDR3 DNA: TGCGCCAGCAGCCAAGAACGGGGAACACCCCTCCACTTT
D gene: .; J gene: TRBJ1-1; V gene: TRBV27; clone size: .; CDR3 protein: CASGRSGYGTEAFF; CDR3 DNA: TGTGCCAGCGGGCGGTCAGGGTATGGGACTGAAGCTTTCTTT
D gene: .; J gene: TRBJ1-3; V gene: TRBV28; clone size: .; CDR3 protein: CASSFRGSGNTIYF; CDR3 DNA: TGTGCCAGCAGTTTCAGGGGTTCTGGAAACACCATATATTTT
D gene: .; J gene: TRBJ1-4; V gene: TRBV15; clone size: .; CDR3 protein: CATSYRGEKLFF; CDR3 DNA: TGTGCCACCTCCTACCGGGGTGAAAAACTGTTTTTT
D gene: .; J gene: TRBJ1-4; V gene: TRBV19; clone size: .; CDR3 protein: CASRGTTTNEKLFF; CDR3 DNA: TGTGCCAGTAGAGGGACAACAACTAATGAAAAACTGTTTTTT
D gene: TRBD1; J gene: TRBJ1-4; V gene: TRBV18; clone size: .; CDR3 protein: CASSPYKTGGGEKLFF; CDR3 DNA: TGTGCCAGCTCACCCTACAAGACAGGGGGTGGCGAAAAACTGTTTTTT
D gene: TRBD1; J gene: TRBJ2-5; V gene: TRBV5-1; clone size: .; CDR3 protein: CASSSVGTEETQYF; CDR3 DNA: TGCGCCAGCAGCTCAGTGGGGACAGAAGAGACCCAGTACTTC
D gene: TRBD2; J gene: TRBJ2-3; V gene: TRBV19; clone size: .; CDR3 protein: CASSIGLAGTDTQYF; CDR3 DNA: TGTGCCAGTAGTATAGGACTAGCGGGCACAGATACGCAGTATTTT
D gene: .; J gene: TRBJ2-2; V gene: TRBV5-1; clone size: once; CDR3 protein: CASSLVPSDNTGELFF; CDR3 DNA: TGCGCCAGCAGCTTGGTTCCTAGCGATAACACCGGGGAGCTGTTTTTT
D gene: .; J gene: TRBJ1-6; V gene: TRBV4-2; clone size: few; CDR3 protein: CASGRGNSPLHF; CDR3 DNA: TGTGCCAGCGGACGGGGTAATTCACCCCTCCACTTT
D gene: TRBD1; J gene: TRBJ1-2; V gene: TRBV28; clone size: .; CDR3 protein: CASSSPGQASYGYTF; CDR3 DNA: TGTGCCAGCAGTTCTCCGGGACAGGCCTCCTATGGCTACACCTTC
D gene: TRBD2; J gene: TRBJ2-3; V gene: TRBV29-1; clone size: .; CDR3 protein: CSIEGLAGNTDTQYF; CDR3 DNA: TGCAGCATTGAAGGGCTAGCGGGGAACACAGATACGCAGTATTTT
D gene: .; J gene: TRBJ1-3; V gene: TRBV4-1; clone size: .; CDR3 protein: CASSQESLGNTIYF; CDR3 DNA: TGCGCCAGCAGCCAAGAGTCCCTCGGAAACACCATATATTTT
D gene: TRBD2; J gene: TRBJ2-1; V gene: TRBV6-5; clone size: .; CDR3 protein: CASSPLAGGPDEQFF; CDR3 DNA: TGTGCCAGCAGTCCTTTAGCGGGAGGGCCTGATGAGCAGTTCTTC
D gene: .; J gene: TRBJ2-2; V gene: TRBV6-2/TRBV6-3; clone size: .; CDR3 protein: CASSWPWELFF; CDR3 DNA: TGTGCCAGCAGTTGGCCCTGGGAGCTGTTTTTT
D gene: TRBD2; J gene: TRBJ2-7; V gene: TRBV5-3; clone size: .; CDR3 protein: CARRPGLAYEQYF; CDR3 DNA: TGTGCCAGAAGGCCGGGACTAGCTTACGAGCAGTACTTC
D gene: .; J gene: TRBJ2-1; V gene: TRBV11-3; clone size: .; CDR3 protein: CASSLGATSQQFF; CDR3 DNA: TGTGCCAGCAGCTTGGGGGCGACCTCCCAGCAGTTCTTC
D gene: TRBD2; J gene: TRBJ2-5; V gene: TRBV7-8; clone size: .; CDR3 protein: CASSWAGGRANQETQYF; CDR3 DNA: TGTGCCAGCAGCTGGGCGGGGGGAAGGGCGAACCAAGAGACCCAGTACTTC
D gene: TRBD2; J gene: TRBJ2-3; V gene: TRBV4-1; clone size: .; CDR3 protein: CASSPLALRERSDTQYF; CDR3 DNA: TGCGCCAGCAGCCCGCTAGCCCTGCGGGAGAGGTCAGATACGCAGTATTTT
D gene: .; J gene: TRBJ1-6; V gene: TRBV30; clone size: few; CDR3 protein: CAGSGTHASPLHF; CDR3 DNA: TGTGCCGGGAGCGGGACACATGCTTCACCCCTCCACTTT
D gene: TRBD1; J gene: TRBJ2-2; V gene: TRBV7-2; clone size: once; CDR3 protein: CASSLRTGEEELFF; CDR3 DNA: TGTGCCAGCAGCTTAAGGACAGGCGAAGAGGAGCTGTTTTTT
D gene: TRBD1; J gene: TRBJ1-4; V gene: TRBV4-2; clone size: .; CDR3 protein: CASSQRGAQGEKLFF; CDR3 DNA: TGTGCCAGCAGCCAAAGGGGGGCACAGGGGGAAAAACTGTTTTTT
D gene: .; J gene: TRBJ1-2; V gene: TRBV15; clone size: once; CDR3 protein: CATTDGTTFSTRGIYGYTF; CDR3 DNA: TGTGCCACCACAGACGGGACAACCTTTTCCACGCGAGGAATCTATGGCTACACCTTC
D gene: .; J gene: TRBJ1-3; V gene: TRBV9; clone size: .; CDR3 protein: CASSVSLLSGNTIYF; CDR3 DNA: TGTGCCAGCAGCGTGTCGCTACTCTCTGGAAACACCATATATTTT
D gene: .; J gene: TRBJ1-1; V gene: TRBV14; clone size: .; CDR3 protein: CASSQQQNTEAFF; CDR3 DNA: TGTGCCAGCAGCCAGCAACAGAACACTGAAGCTTTCTTT
D gene: .; J gene: TRBJ2-7; V gene: TRBV1; clone size: .; CDR3 protein: CTSSQLSGRASYEQYF; CDR3 DNA: TGCACCAGCAGCCAACTCAGCGGGAGGGCCTCCTACGAGCAGTACTTC
D gene: .; J gene: TRBJ1-6; V gene: TRBV4-1; clone size: .; CDR3 protein: CASSQDTQYNSPLHF; CDR3 DNA: TGCGCCAGCAGCCAAGATACACAGTATAATTCACCCCTCCACTTT
D gene: TRBD2; J gene: TRBJ2-1; V gene: TRBV5-1; clone size: .; CDR3 protein: CASSSLAGVWNEQFF; CDR3 DNA: TGCGCCAGCAGCTCGCTAGCGGGAGTATGGAATGAGCAGTTCTTC
D gene: .; J gene: TRBJ1-6; V gene: TRBV28; clone size: once; CDR3 protein: CASNPTESWSPLHF; CDR3 DNA: TGTGCCAGCAACCCGACAGAAAGTTGGTCACCCCTCCACTTT
D gene: TRBD1; J gene: TRBJ1-5; V gene: TRBV6-5; clone size: .; CDR3 protein: CASIRDSYSNQPQHF; CDR3 DNA: TGTGCCAGCATCAGGGACAGTTATAGCAATCAGCCCCAGCATTTT
D gene: .; J gene: TRBJ1-1; V gene: TRBV6-1; clone size: .; CDR3 protein: CASSEEQGMNTEAFF; CDR3 DNA: TGTGCCAGCAGTGAAGAACAGGGCATGAACACTGAAGCTTTCTTT
D gene: TRBD2; J gene: TRBJ2-3; V gene: TRBV24-1; clone size: .; CDR3 protein: CATTGGGSTDTQYF; CDR3 DNA: TGTGCCACCACGGGGGGAGGGAGCACAGATACGCAGTATTTT
D gene: .; J gene: TRBJ1-5; V gene: TRBV7-2; clone size: few; CDR3 protein: CASSPGQGSQPQHF; CDR3 DNA: TGTGCCAGCAGCCCCGGCCAGGGGTCTCAGCCCCAGCATTTT
D gene: TRBD2; J gene: TRBJ2-7; V gene: TRBV7-9; clone size: .; CDR3 protein: CASSLEEGLREEQYF; CDR3 DNA: TGTGCCAGCAGCTTAGAGGAGGGACTACGGGAAGAGCAGTACTTC
D gene: .; J gene: TRBJ2-7; V gene: TRBV7-3; clone size: .; CDR3 protein: CASSRRGGQGFVEQYF; CDR3 DNA: TGTGCCAGCTCCCGACGGGGGGGACAGGGTTTTGTCGAGCAGTACTTC
D gene: TRBD1; J gene: TRBJ2-3; V gene: TRBV6-4; clone size: .; CDR3 protein: CASKLQGTDTQYF; CDR3 DNA: TGTGCCAGCAAGTTACAGGGGACAGATACGCAGTATTTT